Sequencing of this T cell receptor beta chain was carried out in a study of CD8 T cells in ankylosing spondylitis. Study results and caveats: Made up of roughly 8 highly homologous variants, a TCR beta motif appeared characteristic of ankylosing spondylitis blood.

TCRdb passed the 5' RACE reads through MiXCR, listing each CDR3 protein once. The table lists a few hundred thousand distinct CDR3 sequences, about 22% of them singletons, with about a sixth in the top ten. A note on this clonotype: The antigen is undetermined.

Germline CDR1 and CDR2: SGHRS and YFSETQ. Germline trimming cut 1 base from V and 2 bases from J; bases unmatched to any gene: 3. The length of the CDR3 is 15 residues. The origin of this receptor is a male donor with ankylosing spondylitis. This chain joins TRBV5-1 and TRBJ2-7; 10 nucleotides match TRBD1. Sequenced material: blood, either unsorted or a sorted T cell fraction (not recorded which). For the CDR3, the DNA is TGCGCCAGCAGCTTGCAGGGACAGGGGACCTACGAGCAGTACTTC. Protein: CASSLQGQGTYEQYF.